This paragraph covers one T cell receptor beta chain sequence. The antigen remains undetermined. The source of the sample is a study of T cell responses to AZD1222 COVID-19 vaccine. Study-wide results and caveats: Reportedly, nearly half of unique spike TCRs recognized epitopes outside B.1.351/B.1.1.7 mutations. Clonal diversity may have been underestimated, and the donors were mostly white British, with more females than males. There were repertoire samples only from the period after the peak T cell response.

Some second doses came at about 4 weeks and others at about 12 weeks; these were pooled. The CDR3 totals 14 residues. CDR1 is KGHDR and CDR2 is SFDVKD in the germline V gene. V shed 1 base and J shed 5 bases, with 10 bases lying between them. This table comes from immunoSEQ multiplex PCR, and its TCRdb copy is limited to in-frame clones, with some not included. The sample carries more than 75,000 clones, around 82% recorded once. This sequence originates from an adult who received the AZD1222 COVID-19 vaccine. The specimen was peripheral blood, collected 28 days after the second AZD1222 dose. The genes are TRBV24-1 and TRBJ1-2, with D unclear. The CDR3 bases are TGTGCCACCAGTGATTTTTCCGAAAGGTATGGCTACACCTTC. This sequence encodes CATSDFSERYGYTF.